One and the same sample provided the 17 T cell receptor beta chains below, sequenced in a study of T cell responses to AZD1222 COVID-19 vaccine. TCRdb's copy holds only in-frame clones and misses some; the assay was immunoSEQ multiplex PCR. Here the sample spans 120,000 to 150,000 clones, roughly 88% being singletons. Specimen: peripheral blood, collected 28 days after the second dose of the MenACWY control vaccine. These receptors were collected from an adult who received the MenACWY meningococcal vaccine as a control.

V is TRBV2 and J is TRBJ1-2; D call uncertain. V shed 4 bases and J shed 2 bases, with 11 bases lying between them. The CDR3 has 14 amino acids. Germline CDR1 reads SNHLY; CDR2 reads FYNNEI. CDR3 bases: TGTGCCAGCAGTGTGGGAAAGGGAAACTATGGCTACACCTTC. Residues: CASSVGKGNYGYTF. Full variable domain (outside the CDR3, taken from reference TRBV2 and TRBJ1-2): EPEVTQTPSHQVTQMGQEVILRCVPISNHLYFYWYRQILGQKVEFLVSFYNNEISEKSEIFDDQFSVERPDGSNFTLKIRSTKLEDSAMYFCASSVGKGNYGYTFGSGTRLTVV.

The genes are TRBV5-4 and TRBJ2-1; a weak D match, TRBD2 (5 bases). The CDR3 extends over 15 amino acids. Between the trimmed V and J ends, which lost 4 bases and 5 bases, there was a span of 16 bases. The germline V gene encodes CDR1 SGHNT and CDR2 YYREEE (reference sequence). The CDR3 loop reads CASSPVGSANNEQFF. The CDR3, as DNA: TGTGCCAGCAGCCCCGTGGGTAGCGCGAACAATGAGCAGTTCTTC.

The chain has TRBV6-6 and TRBJ1-3; 7 nucleotides line up with TRBD1. Germline CDR1 reads MNHNY; CDR2 reads SVGAGI (reference sequence). The CDR3 totals 15 residues. V trimming: 8 bases; J trimming: 0 bases; junction bases outside the gene matches: 7. CDR3 sequence (DNA): TGTGCCAGCTTAAGACAGGGTGTCTCTGGAAACACCATATATTTT. Amino acids: CASLRQGVSGNTIYF.

Comments on this clone: The sample contains more than one DNA sequence encoding this CDR3. The gene calls are TRBV5-6 and TRBJ2-7; tentative D call: TRBD1 (6 bases). Germline V lookup: CDR1 SGHDT, CDR2 YYEEEE. The V end lost 4 bases, the J end lost 2 bases, and 10 bases lay between the germline ends. The CDR3 is 13 amino acids. The CDR3 DNA is TGTGCCAGCAGCCTGACAGGTACCTACGAGCAGTACTTC. Its protein is CASSLTGTYEQYF.

This rearrangement joins TRBV30 to TRBJ2-4; D unresolved. The germline V and J ends were trimmed by 0 bases and 6 bases, with 9 bases remaining between them. CDR1 is GTSNPN, CDR2 SVGIG, per germline (reference sequence). CDR3 size: 13 residues. CDR3 nucleotides: TGTGCCTGGAGTGTCAGTGGTAGAAACATTCAGTACTTC. Amino acids: CAWSVSGRNIQYF. The full variable domain, in which reference TRBV30 and TRBJ2-4 provide the parts outside the CDR3, is SQTIHQWPATLVQPVGSPLSLECTVEGTSNPNLYWYRQAAGRGLQLLFYSVGIGQISSEVPQNLSASRPQDRQFILSSKKLLLSDSGFYLCAWSVSGRNIQYFGAGTRLSVL.

This clone came up once. The gene calls are TRBV18 and TRBJ2-2; a weak D match, TRBD1 (6 bases). CDR1 is KGHSH and CDR2 is LQKENI in the germline V gene. This CDR3 has 15 residues. The V gene lost 3 bases and the J gene lost 0 bases, with 8 bases spanning the gap. The CDR3 here is CASSPQGSNTGELFF. CDR3 DNA sequence: TGTGCCAGCTCACCGCAGGGGTCGAACACCGGGGAGCTGTTTTTT.

The rearrangement links TRBV5-4 to TRBJ2-1, with 13 nucleotides matching TRBD2. With V trimmed by 2 bases and J by 8 bases, 4 bases remained unmatched. This CDR3 contains 15 residues. CDR1 SGHNT and CDR2 YYREEE come from the germline V gene (reference sequence). The CDR3 protein is CASSFRLAGGHEQFF. CDR3 DNA: TGTGCCAGCAGCTTCCGACTAGCGGGAGGTCATGAGCAGTTCTTC. Variable domain in full (rest from reference TRBV5-4 and TRBJ2-1): ETGVTQSPTHLIKTRGQQVTLRCSSQSGHNTVSWYQQALGQGPQFIFQYYREEENGRGNFPPRFSGLQFPNYSSELNVNALELDDSALYLCASSFRLAGGHEQFFGPGTRLTVL.

The chain is built from TRBV6-2 or TRBV6-3 and TRBJ1-1; D unclear. V was pared by 3 bases and J by 6 bases, with 11 bases between. Per germline, CDR1 MNHEY and CDR2 SVGEGT. The CDR3 sequence is 13 residues long. The CDR3 DNA sequence: TGTGCCAGCAGTTATTACCCGGACCCTGAAGCTTTCTTT. This sequence encodes CASSYYPDPEAFF.

The chain is built from TRBV7-3 and TRBJ2-5, with 7 nucleotides matching TRBD1. This CDR3 spans 13 amino acids. V shed 2 bases, J shed 3 bases, and the junction held 0 bases outside the gene matches. Germline-derived CDR1 and CDR2 are SGHTA and FQGTGA. The CDR3 spells CASSLQGEETQYF. In DNA, the CDR3 is TGTGCCAGCAGCTTACAGGGGGAAGAGACCCAGTACTTC.

The rearrangement joins TRBV6-5 to TRBJ1-2; the match to TRBD1 covers 8 bases. The CDR3 spans 14 residues. The germline CDR1 and CDR2 sequences are MNHEY and SVGAGI. V shed 6 bases and J 4 bases; nucleotides not matched to a gene: 7. The CDR3 loop reads CASRAAGGTYGYTF. The CDR3 DNA reads as TGTGCCAGCAGAGCCGCAGGGGGCACCTATGGCTACACCTTC.

The V call is TRBV3-1 (or the pseudogene TRBV3-2), the J call TRBJ2-4; D remains unclear. The V gene's germline CDR1 is LGHDT and CDR2 YNNKEL (reference sequence). The CDR3 is made up of 11 amino acids. V gave up 3 bases and J gave up 9 bases, with 6 bases separating them. Written as DNA, the CDR3 is TGTGCCAGCAGCCATTTGGGCATTCAGTACTTC. As protein: CASSHLGIQYF.

This clone appeared a single time. The genes are TRBV11-3 and TRBJ2-3, with D possibly being TRBD2 (6 bases). CDR3 length: 14 amino acids. From germline, CDR1 is SGHNT and CDR2 YENEEA. Trimming left V 5 bases short and J 2 bases short, with 11 bases between. Written as DNA, the CDR3 is TGTGCCAGCAGCCCCCGACTAGTCACAGATACGCAGTATTTT. This encodes CASSPRLVTDTQYF. Filled out from reference TRBV11-3 and TRBJ2-3, the complete variable domain reads EAGVVQSPRYKIIEKKQPVAFWCNPISGHNTLYWYLQNLGQGPELLIRYENEEAVDDSQLPKDRFSAERLKGVDSTLKIQPAELGDSAVYLCASSPRLVTDTQYFGPGTRLTVL.

The gene calls are TRBV6-2 or TRBV6-3 and TRBJ2-5, with D perhaps assigned TRBD1 or TRBD2 (5 bases each). Trimming took off 5 bases at V and 14 bases at J, with 21 bases between the two ends. Germline V CDR1 and CDR2: MNHEY, SVGEGT. CDR3 length equals 13 residues. CDR3 coding DNA: TGTGCCAGCAGTCCCTCCGGGACCCCCCTCTCTTACTTC. Translating gives CASSPSGTPLSYF.

The chain has TRBV5-6 and TRBJ1-5; 7 nucleotides agree with TRBD1. The CDR3 has 14 amino acids. Trimming removed 0 bases from V and 6 bases from J; junction bases left unmatched: 3. Germline V CDR1 and CDR2: SGHDT, YYEEEE. CDR3: CASSLGTGSQPQHF. The CDR3 DNA sequence: TGTGCCAGCAGCTTGGGGACAGGCAGTCAGCCCCAGCATTTT.

The rearrangement joins TRBV6-2 or TRBV6-3 to TRBJ2-5; D is unclear. The germline V gene has CDR1 MNHEY and CDR2 SVGEGT. V dropped 2 bases and J dropped 7 bases, with 11 bases sitting between them. The CDR3 contains 13 residues. The CDR3 region is CASSYLGEGTQYF. The CDR3, as DNA: TGTGCCAGCAGTTACCTGGGTGAAGGGACCCAGTACTTC.

Of note for this clone: The same CDR3 also results from other DNA sequences found in this sample. This chain uses TRBV29-1 with TRBJ1-1; 9 nucleotides line up with TRBD1. Trimming at V came to 2 bases and at J to 4 bases, leaving 2 bases not matched to a gene. The CDR3 extends over 13 amino acids. Germline lookup yields CDR1 SQVTM and CDR2 ANQGSEA. The CDR3 spells CSVEKGQGTEAFF. In DNA, the CDR3 is TGCAGCGTTGAAAAGGGACAGGGCACTGAAGCTTTCTTT.

The chain recombines TRBV7-9 with TRBJ2-1; unclear D gene. V was shortened by 5 bases and J by 8 bases, with 7 bases between the two germline ends. The CDR3 is 11 amino acids. The V gene's germline CDR1 is SEHNR and CDR2 FQNEAQ (reference sequence). The CDR3 loop reads CASSLLDEQFF. CDR3 sequence (DNA): TGTGCCAGCAGCCTTCTGGATGAGCAGTTCTTC.